This T cell receptor (beta chain) was documented in a study of control samples from healthy donors and cancer patients. V was clipped by 3 bases and J by 7 bases; unmatched bases: 7. CDR1 is SGHNT and CDR2 is YENEEA in the germline V gene. The CDR3 runs to 15 residues. This table comes from immunoSEQ multiplex PCR, and its TCRdb copy is limited to in-frame clones, with some not included. The sample records 200,000 or so clones, about 94% being singletons. Sequencing was carried out using blood. The gene calls are TRBV11-3 and TRBJ2-1, with TRBD1 matching over 9 bases. The receptor comes from a man in his fifties or sixties in good health. CDR3 DNA sequence: TGTGCCAGCAGCTTGGGTGGGACAGGGCTTAATGAGCAGTTCTTC. Residues: CASSLGGTGLNEQFF.